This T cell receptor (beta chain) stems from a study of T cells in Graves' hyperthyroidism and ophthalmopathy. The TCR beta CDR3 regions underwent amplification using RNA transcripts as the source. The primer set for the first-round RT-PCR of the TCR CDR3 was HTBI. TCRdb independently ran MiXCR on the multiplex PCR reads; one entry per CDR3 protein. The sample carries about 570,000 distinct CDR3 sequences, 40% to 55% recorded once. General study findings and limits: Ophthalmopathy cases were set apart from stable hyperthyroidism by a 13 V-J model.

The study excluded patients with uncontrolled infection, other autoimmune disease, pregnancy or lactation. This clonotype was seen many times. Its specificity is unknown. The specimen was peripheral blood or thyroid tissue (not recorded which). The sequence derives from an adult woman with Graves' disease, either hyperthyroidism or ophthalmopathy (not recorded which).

The CDR3 loop reads CATSRGDRDYGYTF. CDR3 in DNA: TGTGCCACCAGCAGAGGGGACAGGGACTATGGCTACACCTTC. This chain links TRBV15 with TRBJ1-2; 9 bases match TRBD1. The germline V gene encodes CDR1 LNHNV and CDR2 YYDKDF (reference sequence). V was pared by 1 base and J by 3 bases, with 0 bases of the junction left unmatched. The CDR3 extends over 14 amino acids.